This record covers a single T cell receptor beta chain. Authors' analysis steps: It was from reference gene primer amplification that nucleated cell counts were estimated. Sequenced by immunoSEQ multiplex PCR; TCRdb stores in-frame clones only, minus some. The V and J calls and clone size are taken from that table; D and trimming were inferred from the DNA. This table has 55,000 to 90,000 clones, approximately 77% appearing once. This sample is drawn from a study of blood T cell repertoires in COVID-19. About the study: Whether acute or convalescent, the COVID-19 samples came from the United States, Italy and Spain. Nucleic acid was either cDNA or gDNA, and it came from T cells, B-cell-depleted T cells, or PBMCs.

CDR3 length: 16 residues. V was clipped by 5 bases and J by 7 bases; unmatched bases: 11. CDR1 SGDLS and CDR2 YYNGEE come from the germline V gene. The chain is built from TRBV9 and TRBJ2-3; TRBD2 aligns across 12 bases. Sequences were obtained from peripheral blood. This clonotype originated in a woman aged 65 to 85 with acute or convalescent COVID-19. DNA for the CDR3: TGTGCCAGCAGTTCACTAGCGGGGGGACTCCTTAATACGCAGTATTTT. Residues: CASSSLAGGLLNTQYF. Looking up the rest from reference TRBV9 and TRBJ2-3 gives the full variable domain: DSGVTQTPKHLITATGQRVTLRCSPRSGDLSVYWYQQSLDQGLQFLIQYYNGEERAKGNILERFSAQQFPDLHSELNLSSLELGDSALYFCASSSLAGGLLNTQYFGPGTRLTVL.